This passage covers 21 T cell receptor beta chains from one sample sequenced in a study of post-analysis software for immune sequencing data. Whole-study findings and limits: TRBV segments more frequent in patients than in controls numbered roughly 5 and included TRBV5-6, TRBV5-1 and TRBV20-1.

TCR beta libraries were prepared from cDNA with unique molecular identifiers. Each CDR3 protein gets one entry after TCRdb re-called the PCR reads with MiXCR. In the table there are 600,000 to 750,000 distinct CDR3 sequences, about 60% of which are singletons. The antigens of these receptors remain unknown. The specimen sequenced was blood. The origin of the receptors is a girl aged 2 to 9 with multiple sclerosis.

This chain uses TRBV7-6 with TRBJ2-1; 7 bases fit TRBD1. Trimming took 5 bases from V and 5 from J; bases not matched to a gene: 9. Germline V gene sequence: CDR1 SGHVS, CDR2 FNYEAQ. CDR3 length: 15 residues. The CDR3 nucleotides read TGTGCCAGCAGCCCGAGACCAACAGGGGACAATGAGCAGTTCTTC. Its protein product is CASSPRPTGDNEQFF.

This clonotype was detected only a few times. The chain is built from TRBV29-1 and TRBJ1-5; 8 bases match TRBD1. This CDR3 is 12 amino acids long. Germline CDR1 SQVTM, CDR2 ANQGSEA. The ends lost 6 bases at V and 6 bases at J; junction bases unmatched: 4. CDR3 DNA: TGCAGCGTAGGACAGGGTGGTCAGCCCCAGCATTTT. Its translation: CSVGQGGQPQHF.

V usage is TRBV12-3 or TRBV12-4 and J usage is TRBJ2-1, with 7 bases that match TRBD2. Trimming removed 7 bases from V and 7 bases from J; junction bases left unmatched: 22. The CDR3 is made up of 18 amino acids. Written as DNA, the CDR3 is TGTGCCAGCACTCTCTCCTTGGGAGGGTCGGGTACAAGGAATGAGCAGTTCTTC. This sequence encodes CASTLSLGGSGTRNEQFF.

This clonotype was seen just once. The chain carries TRBV5-8 and TRBJ1-5, with 9 nucleotides matching TRBD1. V trimming: 0 bases; J trimming: 6 bases; junction bases outside the gene matches: 4. The CDR3 extends over 15 amino acids. Germline loops: CDR1 SGHTS, CDR2 YDEGEE. CDR3 sequence (DNA): TGTGCCAGCAGCTTGGGGGACAGGGCGGTTCAGCCCCAGCATTTT. Translation: CASSLGDRAVQPQHF.

The chain employs TRBV29-1 and TRBJ2-5; D not certain. The V gene's germline CDR1 is SQVTM and CDR2 ANQGSEA. The CDR3 spans 11 residues. V lost 3 bases, J lost 3 bases, and 5 bases lay in between. The CDR3 sequence: CSVDTEETQYF. Written as DNA, the CDR3 is TGCAGCGTTGATACAGAAGAGACCCAGTACTTC.

The chain's CDR3 is CASSFGRSTDTQYF. For the CDR3, the DNA is TGTGCCAGCAGTTTTGGAAGGAGCACAGATACGCAGTATTTT. The chain combines TRBV12-3 or TRBV12-4 with TRBJ2-3; D not resolved. The CDR3 consists of 14 residues. The V and J ends lost 3 bases and 0 bases respectively, with 7 bases between them.

The CDR3 DNA sequence: TGCGCCAGCAGCTTGGCGGCCTCGGGGGTCTACGAGCAGTACTTC. As protein: CASSLAASGVYEQYF. V gene TRBV5-1 combines with J gene TRBJ2-7; D might be TRBD2 (6 bases). This CDR3 is 15 amino acids long. From germline, CDR1 is SGHRS and CDR2 YFSETQ. Deletions cut 0 bases from V and 3 bases from J, with 13 bases between.

This rearrangement joins TRBV4-1 to TRBJ1-1; no reliable D call. Germline lookup yields CDR1 MGHRA and CDR2 YSYEKL. Trimming took off 3 bases at V and 11 bases at J, with 13 bases between the two ends. The CDR3 contains 12 residues. The CDR3 sequence: CASSQDLGGAFF. In DNA, the CDR3 is TGCGCCAGCAGCCAGGATTTGGGCGGTGCTTTCTTT.

V usage is TRBV5-1 and J usage is TRBJ2-1, with D possibly matching TRBD1 (6 bases). Trimming shortened V by 0 bases and J by 5 bases, and 12 bases separated the two germline ends. Per germline, CDR1 SGHRS and CDR2 YFSETQ. This CDR3 contains 15 residues. CDR3 in amino acids: CASSLVRGRDNEQFF. CDR3 DNA sequence: TGCGCCAGCAGCTTGGTCAGGGGCAGGGACAATGAGCAGTTCTTC.

This clonotype showed up just a few times. The chain links TRBV12-3 or TRBV12-4 to TRBJ1-2; D is unresolved. V lost 3 bases to trimming and J lost 7 bases, with 18 bases between them. The CDR3 contains 15 residues. The CDR3 bases are TGTGCCAGCAGTTTTCGTGAGGCTGAGGGCTCTGGCTACACCTTC. It translates to CASSFREAEGSGYTF.

This chain connects TRBV4-2 to TRBJ2-2, with 7 nucleotides matching TRBD1. Germline V lookup: CDR1 LGHNA, CDR2 YNFKEQ. This CDR3 spans 17 amino acids. J lost 6 bases, V lost 4 bases, and 14 bases had no gene match. CDR3 bases: TGTGCCAGCAGCCTACGGCGACAGGGTGGGTCCCCCGGGGAGCTGTTTTTT. The encoded protein is CASSLRRQGGSPGELFF.

The sample holds a few counts of this clonotype. This chain links TRBV29-1 with TRBJ2-7, with a tentative D call TRBD2 (5 bases). Germline V gene data show CDR1 as SQVTM and CDR2 as ANQGSEA. The CDR3 is 13 amino acids. V lost 2 bases to trimming and J lost 5 bases, with 13 bases between them. The CDR3 loop reads CSVEQDRGNEQYF. In DNA, the CDR3 is TGCAGCGTTGAACAAGATCGGGGTAACGAGCAGTACTTC.

This chain joins TRBV7-9 and TRBJ2-1, with 11 bases identical to TRBD2. Germline V gene lookup returns CDR1 SEHNR and CDR2 FQNEAQ (reference sequence). Germline trimming cut 3 bases from V and 9 bases from J; bases unmatched to any gene: 10. The CDR3 loop spans 16 amino acids. CDR3 DNA sequence: TGTGCCAGCAGCTTTCCCTTAGCGGGAGGGCCCGTTGAGCAGTTCTTC. This sequence encodes CASSFPLAGGPVEQFF.

The chain has TRBV5-8 and TRBJ2-6; no clear D. The CDR3 contains 16 residues. Germline values: CDR1 SGHTS, CDR2 YDEGEE. Trimming left V 1 base short and J 0 bases short, with 8 bases between. CDR3 protein: CASSLKGGSGANVLTF. The CDR3 coding sequence is TGTGCCAGCAGCTTGAAGGGCGGCTCTGGGGCCAACGTCCTGACTTTC.

As concerns this clonotype: No conserved phenylalanine or tryptophan ends this CDR3, so it is likely a read error. V and J are TRBV6-5 and TRBJ2-7; D is perhaps TRBD2 (5 bases). Germline loops: CDR1 MNHEY, CDR2 SVGAGI. This CDR3 region has 15 residues. V lost 6 bases, J lost 3 bases, and 18 bases lay in between. The CDR3 loop reads CASSSLTGEHYEQYC. CDR3 sequence (DNA): TGTGCCAGCAGCTCTCTGACCGGGGAGCACTACGAGCAGTACTGC.

The chain links TRBV5-5 to TRBJ1-4, with D unresolved. The CDR3 totals 14 residues. With 0 bases removed from V and 8 bases from J, the gap between germline ends came to 11 bases. Germline V gene data show CDR1 as SGHKS and CDR2 as YYEKEE (reference sequence). The CDR3 nucleotides are TGTGCCAGCAGCTTGGTTCCGCCTGGGGAAAAACTGTTTTTT. It codes for CASSLVPPGEKLFF.

The chain combines TRBV6-2 or TRBV6-3 with TRBJ2-1; 9 bases are shared with TRBD2. From germline, CDR1 is MNHEY and CDR2 SVGEGT. V shed 9 bases and J 8 bases; nucleotides not matched to a gene: 14. CDR3 length: 15 residues. CDR3 sequence: CASILAGGAGDEQFF. In DNA form, the CDR3 reads TGTGCCAGTATTCTGGCGGGGGGGGCCGGGGATGAGCAGTTCTTC.

The chain recombines TRBV20-1 with TRBJ2-1; perhaps TRBD2 as D (6 bases). Germline-derived CDR1 and CDR2 are DFQATT and SNEGSKA (reference sequence). V dropped 0 bases and J dropped 1 base, with 13 bases sitting between them. This CDR3 is built from 16 residues. As DNA, the CDR3 is TGCAGTGCTAGAGAGCTAGTAGCGGAATCCTACAATGAGCAGTTCTTC. Encoded protein: CSARELVAESYNEQFF.

The gene calls are TRBV12-3 or TRBV12-4 and TRBJ1-2; 7 nucleotides match TRBD1. J was trimmed by 4 bases and V by 5 bases; bases with no gene match: 4. The CDR3 length is 13 residues. CDR3 in DNA: TGTGCCAGCAGTGTCGACAGGGTCTATGGCTACACCTTC. As protein: CASSVDRVYGYTF.

V gene TRBV12-3 or TRBV12-4 combines with J gene TRBJ2-6; D is uncertain. Trimming left V 5 bases short and J 0 bases short, with 8 bases between. This CDR3 comprises 15 residues. CDR3 sequence (DNA): TGTGCCAGCAGTCCCCAGGTCTCTGGGGCCAACGTCCTGACTTTC. It translates to CASSPQVSGANVLTF.

J is TRBJ1-4 and V is TRBV20-1; D is uncertain. The CDR3 has 16 residues. Germline CDR1 and CDR2: DFQATT and SNEGSKA (reference sequence). V gave up 5 bases and J gave up 0 bases, with 16 bases separating them. The CDR3 sequence is CSAPESVASTNEKLFF. DNA for the CDR3: TGCAGTGCTCCCGAGAGTGTGGCTTCAACTAATGAAAAACTGTTTTTT.